These T cell receptor beta chains were read from a single sample in a study of T cells in Graves' hyperthyroidism and ophthalmopathy. TCRdb processed the multiplex PCR reads anew with MiXCR; each CDR3 protein has one entry. The table has about 410,000 distinct CDR3 sequences, about 14% seen once. The sequenced sample was blood. The receptors come from a man aged 18-30 years with Graves' ophthalmopathy. CDR3s include the opening cysteine and the closing phenylalanine or tryptophan. The D gene is left open where the match is weak. The size field is filled for only some rows; it gives once, few, many or a size class.

CDR3 protein,CDR3 DNA,V gene,clone size,J gene,CDR3 length,D gene
CATRESLADPTNEKLFF,TGTGCCACCAGAGAGAGTTTGGCGGATCCAACTAATGAAAAACTGTTTTTT,TRBV15,once,TRBJ1-4,17,NA
CATSDLRETDTQYF,TGTGCCACCAGTGATTTGCGTGAGACAGATACGCAGTATTTT,TRBV24-1,many,TRBJ2-3,14,NA
CASRPLAGGKDTQYF,TGCGCCAGCAGACCCTTGGCAGGGGGCAAAGATACGCAGTATTTT,TRBV5-1,many,TRBJ2-3,15,TRBD1
CASSPGQGRNTEAFF,TGCGCCAGCAGCCCAGGACAGGGGCGGAACACTGAAGCTTTCTTT,TRBV5-1,many,TRBJ1-1,15,TRBD1
CASSSWAEMNTEAFF,TGTGCCAGCAGCTCCTGGGCGGAGATGAACACTGAAGCTTTCTTT,TRBV7-6,many,TRBJ1-1,15,NA
CSFLRWDTQYF,TGCAGCTTCCTCAGGTGGGATACGCAGTATTTT,TRBV29-1,many,TRBJ2-3,11,NA
CASSPNGDNTGELFF,TGTGCCAGCTCACCAAATGGGGATAACACCGGGGAGCTGTTTTTT,TRBV18,few,TRBJ2-2,15,NA
CASSFDSWFGTSGRAVSNEQYF,TGTGCCAGCAGTTTTGATAGTTGGTTTGGGACTAGCGGGAGGGCCGTCTCCAACGAGCAGTACTTC,TRBV12-3/TRBV12-4,NA,TRBJ2-7,22,TRBD2
CASSETLRDRARNTIYF,TGTGCCAGCAGTGAAACTCTTCGGGACAGGGCTCGAAACACCATATATTTT,TRBV6-1,few,TRBJ1-3,17,TRBD1
CASSGTPYSNQPQHF,TGTGCCAGCAGCGGGACTCCGTATAGCAATCAGCCCCAGCATTTT,TRBV11-2,many,TRBJ1-5,15,NA
CASSESGQGAGNTIYF,TGCGCCAGCAGTGAGTCAGGACAGGGGGCTGGAAACACCATATATTTT,TRBV10-2,few,TRBJ1-3,16,TRBD1
CASSEFGQAYEQYF,TGTGCCAGCAGTGAATTTGGACAGGCCTACGAGCAGTACTTC,TRBV25-1,few,TRBJ2-7,14,TRBD1
CASSTNHDRGYGYTF,TGTGCCAGTAGTACCAATCACGACAGGGGATATGGCTACACCTTC,TRBV19,many,TRBJ1-2,15,TRBD1
CASSLQPQHF,TGTGCCAGCAGCCTTCAGCCCCAGCATTTT,TRBV7-9,few,TRBJ1-5,10,NA
CASSIARGGGADYGYTF,TGTGCCAGTAGTATAGCCCGGGGGGGGGGCGCAGACTATGGCTACACCTTC,TRBV19,few,TRBJ1-2,17,NA
CASSLGSLLNTGELFF,TGCGCCAGCAGCTTAGGTAGCCTCCTGAACACCGGGGAGCTGTTTTTT,TRBV5-1,many,TRBJ2-2,16,NA
CASSFTGGRDKNIQYF,TGTGCCAGCAGCTTTACCGGAGGAAGGGACAAAAACATTCAGTACTTC,TRBV13,many,TRBJ2-4,16,NA